Shown below are 5 T cell receptor beta chains from a single sample sequenced in a study of regulatory and conventional T cells in RAG deficiency (dated by TCRdb to the late 2010s). Before genomic DNA was extracted, conventional CD4+ T cells were isolated from blood as CD25-low CD127-high cells. Libraries were made using the immunoSEQ multiplex PCR assay. TCRdb re-hosts the immuneACCESS table, in-frame sequences only. Its copies lack some clones; in the studies checked, an unresolved V gene accounts for under half of them, and the cause for the rest is not known. The sample has about 30,000 clones on record, about 96% of them singletons. The top ten clonotypes cover 0.15% to 0.2% of the sample. This sample was also put to use in a study of regulatory T cells. The second study, in turn, reports: For the multiplex PCR, 52 forward TRBV primers and 13 reverse TRBJ primers were used, and amplification bias was corrected with both assay-based and computational methods.

Material for sequencing was CD25- CD4+ T cells sorted from blood. The receptors come from a human donor in good health.

The chain recombines TRBV5-1 with TRBJ2-3; weak D call: TRBD2 (6 bases). The CDR3 contains 15 residues. Deletions cut 0 bases from V and 0 bases from J, with 8 bases between. CDR1 is SGHRS and CDR2 is YFSETQ in the germline V gene. CDR3 sequence reads: CASSLGGTSTDTQYF. The CDR3 region has the DNA TGCGCCAGCAGCTTGGGTGGGACTAGCACAGATACGCAGTATTTT.

The chain combines TRBV5-1 with TRBJ2-3; 14 nucleotides line up with TRBD2. The trim removed 4 bases at V and 0 bases at J, leaving 7 bases unmatched. This CDR3 contains 18 residues. Per the germline V gene, CDR1 is SGHRS and CDR2 is YFSETQ. The CDR3 sequence is CASSHGTSGGASTDTQYF. CDR3 in DNA: TGCGCCAGCAGCCACGGGACTAGCGGGGGTGCTAGCACAGATACGCAGTATTTT.

The chain recombines TRBV19 with TRBJ2-7; 12 bases align to TRBD1. CDR3 length: 17 amino acids. The ends lost 3 bases at V and 6 bases at J; junction bases unmatched: 12. Germline V gene lookup returns CDR1 LNHDA and CDR2 SQIVND (reference sequence). In nucleotides, the CDR3 is TGTGCCAGTAGTATGTATCACTTGGGACAGGGGGCAGGCGAGCAGTACTTC. Translated, it gives CASSMYHLGQGAGEQYF.

The genes are TRBV15 and TRBJ1-2, with D possibly matching TRBD1 (6 bases). CDR1 and CDR2 (germline): LNHNV, YYDKDF (reference sequence). Trimming left V 1 base short and J 4 bases short, with 13 bases between. The CDR3 spans 15 residues. CDR3 sequence (DNA): TGTGCCACCAGCAGAGGCGGAGCGGACAGCTATGGCTACACCTTC. This codes for CATSRGGADSYGYTF.

This chain connects TRBV28 to TRBJ1-2, with 7 bases lining up with TRBD1. Per the germline V gene, CDR1 is MDHEN and CDR2 is SYDVKM. The CDR3 spans 15 residues. Trimming took 5 bases from V and 8 from J; bases not matched to a gene: 14. This CDR3 reads CASSLETGVGVGYTF. CDR3 in DNA: TGTGCCAGCAGTCTCGAAACAGGGGTCGGGGTGGGCTACACCTTC.